The 20 T cell receptor beta chains below were found in one sample sequenced in a study of blood T cell repertoires in COVID-19. This table comes from immunoSEQ multiplex PCR, and its TCRdb copy is limited to in-frame clones, with some not included. The sample lists 300,000 to 400,000 clones, around nine tenths occurring once. The sequenced material came from peripheral blood. These receptors were obtained from a woman aged 70-85 years with COVID-19, enrolled during active disease.

The V gene is TRBV10-1, the J gene TRBJ1-1; D gene unclear. From germline, CDR1 is WNHNN and CDR2 SYGVQD (reference sequence). The CDR3 loop spans 13 amino acids. The ends were cut back, 4 bases at V and 4 bases at J, with 10 bases in the middle. In DNA, the CDR3 is TGCGCCAGCAGTGGGGCTCGGGGCACTGAAGCTTTCTTT. Amino acid sequence: CASSGARGTEAFF.

This clone was seen just once. CDR3 DNA: TGTGCCACCGCTTTGGGAGAGGACACTGAAGCTTTCTTT. Translating gives CATALGEDTEAFF. The chain has TRBV15 and TRBJ1-1, with no clear D. V shed 8 bases and J shed 3 bases, with 13 bases lying between them. CDR3 length equals 13 residues. Germline V gene sequence: CDR1 LNHNV, CDR2 YYDKDF (reference sequence).

CDR3 in DNA: TGTGCCACCAGTGATATGGACAGTAACTCCTACAATGAGCAGTTCTTC. It is translated as CATSDMDSNSYNEQFF. The J gene is TRBJ2-1, the V gene TRBV24-1; possibly TRBD1 for D (6 bases). Germline CDR1 reads KGHDR; CDR2 reads SFDVKD. The CDR3 loop spans 16 amino acids. Trimming took 3 bases from V and 0 from J, leaving 11 bases between them.

This clone appeared a few times. The junction differs from germline at one of its ends, possibly a read error. The chain employs TRBV30 and TRBJ1-2; 7 bases are shared with TRBD1. The V gene's germline CDR1 is GTSNPN and CDR2 SVGIG (reference sequence). CDR3 length: 13 residues. The CDR3 loop is CARSEGAGYGYTF. In DNA, the CDR3 is TGTGCCCGGAGCGAGGGGGCCGGCTATGGCTACACCTTC.

The CDR3 protein is CSVEMRALKKAFF. The DNA of the CDR3 is TGCAGCGTTGAAATGAGGGCATTAAAAAAAGCTTTCTTT. V gene TRBV29-1 combines with J gene TRBJ1-1; D is uncertain. Deletions cut 2 bases from V and 9 bases from J, with 16 bases between. Germline V gene lookup returns CDR1 SQVTM and CDR2 ANQGSEA. The CDR3 contains 13 residues. Full variable domain (missing parts from reference TRBV29-1 and TRBJ1-1): SAVISQKPSRDICQRGTSLTIQCQVDSQVTMMFWYRQQPGQSLTLIATANQGSEATYESGFVIDKFPISRPNLTFSTLTVSNMSPEDSSIYLCSVEMRALKKAFFGQGTRLTVV.

Only a few counts were recorded for this clone. Other DNA variants within this sample encode the same CDR3. This sequence joins TRBV10-3 and TRBJ2-2, with TRBD1 identical over 10 bases. J was trimmed by 4 bases and V by 4 bases; bases with no gene match: 3. The CDR3 covers 15 residues. The germline V gene encodes CDR1 ENHRY and CDR2 SYGVKD. The DNA of the CDR3 is TGTGCCATCAGTGGTGGACAGGGGGGCACCGGGGAGCTGTTTTTT. The encoded protein is CAISGGQGGTGELFF.

This CDR3 is CASSLASGGGQPQHF. The CDR3 nucleotides read TGTGCCAGCAGCTTGGCTTCAGGGGGCGGTCAGCCCCAGCATTTT. The V gene is TRBV5-6, the J gene TRBJ1-5; 8 bases align to TRBD1. Germline V gene lookup returns CDR1 SGHDT and CDR2 YYEEEE. The CDR3 covers 15 residues. V shed 0 bases, J shed 6 bases, and the junction held 5 bases outside the gene matches.

The chain uses TRBV27 and TRBJ2-3; 11 bases fit TRBD2. The CDR3 loop spans 15 amino acids. The trim removed 2 bases at V and 4 bases at J, leaving 2 bases unmatched. Germline CDR1 reads MNHEY; CDR2 reads SMNVEV (reference sequence). The CDR3 DNA is TGTGCCAGCAGTTTAGGTAGCGGGGGGGCAGATACGCAGTATTTT. It encodes CASSLGSGGADTQYF.

The V and J genes are TRBV28 and TRBJ2-7, with TRBD2 as a possible D gene (6 bases). CDR1 is MDHEN, CDR2 SYDVKM, per germline. V lost 5 bases to trimming and J lost 9 bases, with 14 bases between them. The CDR3 loop spans 12 amino acids. The CDR3 sequence is CASSLGPGGQYF. DNA of the CDR3: TGTGCCAGCAGTCTCGGGCCCGGGGGGCAGTACTTC.

This chain joins TRBV18 and TRBJ2-5; TRBD1 aligns across 11 bases. Germline-derived CDR1 and CDR2 are KGHSH and LQKENI. V trimming: 3 bases; J trimming: 4 bases; junction bases outside the gene matches: 10. The CDR3 contains 17 residues. This CDR3 is CASSPWGTGTGGETQYF. CDR3 coding DNA: TGTGCCAGCTCACCTTGGGGGACCGGGACAGGGGGAGAGACCCAGTACTTC.

V and J are TRBV30 and TRBJ2-7; 7 bases agree with TRBD1. The CDR3 covers 14 residues. The J segment lost 4 bases and the V segment lost 3 bases, leaving 9 bases of the junction unmatched. The germline V gene has CDR1 GTSNPN and CDR2 SVGIG (reference sequence). CDR3 bases: TGTGCCTGGAGGCATACAGGGGCTAAGTACGAGCAGTACTTC. It encodes CAWRHTGAKYEQYF.

This chain links TRBV5-1 with TRBJ2-3; TRBD2 might be the D (7 bases). The V end was cut by 2 bases, the J end by 3 bases, with 13 bases between. Looked up from germline, CDR1 is SGHRS and CDR2 is YFSETQ. There are 15 residues in the CDR3. In DNA form, the CDR3 reads TGCGCCAGCAGCTTTGGGGGAGGGGGAACAGATACGCAGTATTTT. It translates to CASSFGGGGTDTQYF.

The chain recombines TRBV25-1 with TRBJ1-2; D possibly corresponds to TRBD1 (5 bases). CDR1 is MGHDK and CDR2 is SYGVNS in the germline V gene. The CDR3 runs 14 residues. Trimming took off 5 bases at V and 4 bases at J, with 14 bases between the two ends. Written as DNA, the CDR3 is TGTGCCAGCAGTTGGGGAGGGGTTCTCTATGGCTACACCTTC. Translation: CASSWGGVLYGYTF.

The rearrangement joins TRBV4-1 to TRBJ2-1; D might be TRBD1 (6 bases). Between the trimmed V and J ends, which lost 0 bases and 7 bases, there was a span of 10 bases. This CDR3 has 14 amino acids. Germline V gene lookup returns CDR1 MGHRA and CDR2 YSYEKL. The CDR3 DNA reads TGCGCCAGCAGCCAAGAGAACAGGGTGAATGAGCAGTTCTTC. This codes for CASSQENRVNEQFF.

V gene TRBV7-2 combines with J gene TRBJ2-3, with TRBD2 matching over 10 bases. Losses at the gene ends were 0 bases for V and 3 bases for J; bases not matched to a gene: 0. Germline V CDR1 and CDR2: SGHTA, FQGNSA. This CDR3 is built from 15 residues. CDR3 nucleotide sequence: TGTGCCAGCAGCTTAGCTAGCGGGGGGACAGATACGCAGTATTTT. Its translation: CASSLASGGTDTQYF.

The chain recombines TRBV7-2 with TRBJ1-1; D is uncertain. Trimming removed 2 bases at V and 8 bases at J, with 9 bases between. Germline CDR1 and CDR2: SGHTA and FQGNSA. The length of the CDR3 is 12 residues. The CDR3 spells CASSLQSVEAFF. The CDR3 DNA is TGTGCCAGCAGCTTACAGAGCGTCGAAGCTTTCTTT. Filled out from reference TRBV7-2 and TRBJ1-1, the complete variable domain reads GAGVSQSPSNKVTEKGKDVELRCDPISGHTALYWYRQSLGQGLEFLIYFQGNSAPDKSGLPSDRFSAERTGGSVSTLTIQRTQQEDSAVYLCASSLQSVEAFFGQGTRLTVV.

The CDR3 is CASSPPRGARGGNTIYF. CDR3 DNA: TGTGCCAGCAGCCCCCCGCGGGGGGCACGAGGAGGAAACACCATATATTTT. The chain has TRBV7-9 and TRBJ1-3; possible D gene TRBD1, 6 bases. The CDR3 extends over 17 amino acids. The V gene lost 5 bases and the J gene lost 4 bases, with 21 bases spanning the gap. Germline V gene data show CDR1 as SEHNR and CDR2 as FQNEAQ (reference sequence).

The genes are TRBV10-3 and TRBJ1-2; 9 nucleotides match TRBD1. V lost 4 bases and J lost 8; bases outside the gene matches: 2. This CDR3 region has 12 residues. Germline values: CDR1 ENHRY, CDR2 SYGVKD. The CDR3 here is CAISGTGAGYTF. As DNA, the CDR3 is TGTGCCATCAGTGGGACAGGGGCCGGCTACACCTTC.

The chain links TRBV6-5 to TRBJ1-1; D gene unclear. The CDR3 runs to 14 residues. CDR1 and CDR2 (germline): MNHEY, SVGAGI. Trimming left V 2 bases short and J 4 bases short, with 11 bases between. The CDR3, as DNA: TGTGCCAGCAGTTACGGAGTGTATAGCACTGAAGCTTTCTTT. This gives the protein CASSYGVYSTEAFF.

V usage is TRBV9 and J usage is TRBJ2-5; 11 nucleotides line up with TRBD2. V lost 2 bases to trimming and J lost 1 base; unmatched junction nucleotides: 7. The length of the CDR3 is 17 residues. From germline, CDR1 is SGDLS and CDR2 YYNGEE. This chain's CDR3 is CASSVSPLAGGQETQYF. CDR3 bases: TGTGCCAGCAGCGTCAGTCCCCTAGCGGGGGGCCAAGAGACCCAGTACTTC.